Listed here are 21 T cell receptor beta chains from one sample, sequenced in a study of shared clonotypes between healthy human individuals. The repertoire was sequenced with immunoSEQ multiplex PCR; TCRdb's copy has only in-frame clones and lacks some. The table has about 1 million clones, around four fifths seen once. Sequenced sample: memory CD4+ T cells sorted from blood. Subset of the sample: CD45RA-negative fraction. These receptors all stem from a man younger than 35 in good health.

This clone was counted once. The chain employs TRBV10-3 and TRBJ2-1, with 7 bases aligning to TRBD2. The CDR3 extends over 15 amino acids. CDR1 and CDR2 (germline): ENHRY, SYGVKD. J was trimmed by 6 bases and V by 5 bases; bases with no gene match: 10. CDR3 residues: CAISLGGSHTNEQFF. For the CDR3, the DNA is TGTGCCATCAGTTTAGGCGGGAGTCACACCAATGAGCAGTTCTTC.

The V and J genes are TRBV25-1 and TRBJ2-5; D may match TRBD1 or TRBD2 (7 bases each). This CDR3 is 17 amino acids long. The ends were cut back, 3 bases at V and 5 bases at J, with 22 bases in the middle. The germline V gene has CDR1 MGHDK and CDR2 SYGVNS. The DNA for the CDR3 is TGTGCCAGCAGTGACCCCCTTTACAGGGGAGGGTGGGAGACCCAGTACTTC. Residues: CASSDPLYRGGWETQYF.

This clone was seen only a few times. V and J are TRBV29-1 and TRBJ2-7; tentative D call: TRBD1 (6 bases). Germline lookup yields CDR1 SQVTM and CDR2 ANQGSEA. The CDR3 has 14 residues. The germline V and J ends were trimmed by 4 bases and 0 bases, with 13 bases remaining between them. The CDR3 DNA sequence: TGCAGCGTTGGAGGCGACAGGACCTCCTACGAGCAGTACTTC. Protein product: CSVGGDRTSYEQYF.

The rearrangement joins TRBV27 to TRBJ2-2; D uncertain. The V end lost 2 bases, the J end lost 1 base, and 8 bases lay between the germline ends. Germline CDR1 is MNHEY and CDR2 is SMNVEV (reference sequence). This CDR3 is built from 15 residues. The chain's CDR3 is CASSLLGRNTGELFF. The CDR3 DNA reads TGTGCCAGCAGTTTACTCGGCAGGAACACCGGGGAGCTGTTTTTT.

The chain carries TRBV5-1 and TRBJ2-5, with a possible D match to TRBD1 (7 bases). Germline V gives CDR1 SGHRS, CDR2 YFSETQ. This CDR3 spans 14 amino acids. Trimming took off 3 bases at V and 3 bases at J, with 12 bases between the two ends. The DNA of the CDR3 is TGCGCCAGCAGCTGGAGGGGGCAAGAAGAGACCCAGTACTTC. This codes for CASSWRGQEETQYF.

This rearrangement joins TRBV5-1 to TRBJ1-4, with a tentative D call TRBD1 (5 bases). The CDR3 runs to 15 residues. Germline V gives CDR1 SGHRS, CDR2 YFSETQ. V dropped 3 bases and J dropped 8 bases, with 17 bases sitting between them. This CDR3 is CASSWGGDRGEKLFF. CDR3 nucleotide sequence: TGCGCCAGCAGCTGGGGTGGGGACCGTGGAGAAAAACTGTTTTTT.

This chain links TRBV9 with TRBJ1-2; possible D gene TRBD1, 6 bases. V lost 2 bases and J lost 13, with 15 bases in between. Germline-derived CDR1 and CDR2 are SGDLS and YYNGEE. The CDR3 sequence is 12 residues long. CDR3 DNA sequence: TGTGCCAGCAGCGTTCCTAACAGGGTTCTCACCTTC. It is translated as CASSVPNRVLTF.

The gene calls are TRBV5-1 and TRBJ2-7, with D possibly matching TRBD1 (6 bases). The germline V gene has CDR1 SGHRS and CDR2 YFSETQ. The CDR3 length is 15 residues. V dropped 1 base and J dropped 0 bases, with 11 bases sitting between them. This chain's CDR3 is CASSLQQGSSYEQYF. As DNA, the CDR3 is TGCGCCAGCAGCTTGCAGCAGGGGAGCTCCTACGAGCAGTACTTC.

CDR3 DNA: TGTGCCAGTAGTATAAGGGTTGGGTATGGCTACACCTTC. Encoded protein: CASSIRVGYGYTF. This chain uses TRBV19 with TRBJ1-2; D ambiguous. Trimming took 2 bases from V and 5 from J, leaving 9 bases between them. Germline loops: CDR1 LNHDA, CDR2 SQIVND (reference sequence). This CDR3 spans 13 amino acids.

This clone was detected once. J is TRBJ2-5 and V is TRBV6-5; the match to TRBD2 covers 8 bases. Germline values: CDR1 MNHEY, CDR2 SVGAGI. The CDR3 is 14 residues long. V trimming: 5 bases; J trimming: 2 bases; junction bases outside the gene matches: 4. Here the CDR3 DNA reads TGTGCCAGCAGTCGAGCGGGGGTTCAAGAGACCCAGTACTTC. It yields the protein CASSRAGVQETQYF.

The chain employs TRBV5-1 and TRBJ1-6; D may be TRBD1 (5 bases). The germline V gene encodes CDR1 SGHRS and CDR2 YFSETQ. The CDR3 is 20 residues long. The V end lost 0 bases, the J end lost 0 bases, and 19 bases lay between the germline ends. This CDR3 is CASSLGRGRGNSSYNSPLHF. The CDR3 DNA reads TGCGCCAGCAGCTTGGGTCGGGGGAGAGGGAACAGCTCCTATAATTCACCCCTCCACTTT.

The rearrangement links TRBV29-1 to TRBJ2-3; tentatively, D is TRBD1 (6 bases). CDR3 length: 14 amino acids. V was cut by 6 bases and J by 0 bases, with 13 bases left in between. Germline V gene sequence: CDR1 SQVTM, CDR2 ANQGSEA. The CDR3 nucleotides are TGCAGCGTCGGATCCACAGGGAGCACAGATACGCAGTATTTT. Protein: CSVGSTGSTDTQYF.

The J gene is TRBJ2-7, the V gene TRBV28; the D gene could be TRBD1 or TRBD2 (6 bases each). The CDR3 loop spans 14 amino acids. Germline CDR1 is MDHEN and CDR2 is SYDVKM. V lost 7 bases and J 2 bases, leaving 15 bases between the germline ends. The CDR3, as DNA: TGTGCCAGCACCTTAGGGGGGATTACCTACGAGCAGTACTTC. Its protein product is CASTLGGITYEQYF. Together with reference TRBV28 and TRBJ2-7, the CDR3 gives the full variable domain: DVKVTQSSRYLVKRTGEKVFLECVQDMDHENMFWYRQDPGLGLRLIYFSYDVKMKEKGDIPEGYSVSREKKERFSLILESASTNQTSMYLCASTLGGITYEQYFGPGTRLTVT.

This clone was seen only a few times. CDR3 region: CASRVKVEQYF. The CDR3 nucleotides read TGTGCCAGCAGGGTAAAGGTAGAGCAGTACTTC. The chain recombines TRBV2 with TRBJ2-7; D is uncertain. CDR1 and CDR2 from the germline V gene are SNHLY and FYNNEI. V lost 6 bases, J lost 7 bases, and 10 bases lay in between. The CDR3 consists of 11 residues. The entire variable domain, with the rest obtained from reference TRBV2 and TRBJ2-7, is as follows: EPEVTQTPSHQVTQMGQEVILRCVPISNHLYFYWYRQILGQKVEFLVSFYNNEISEKSEIFDDQFSVERPDGSNFTLKIRSTKLEDSAMYFCASRVKVEQYFGPGTRLTVT.

The CDR3 protein is CASSSQGAIRETQYF. CDR3 nucleotide sequence: TGTGCCAGCAGCTCACAGGGAGCAATAAGGGAGACCCAGTACTTC. This chain links TRBV11-2 with TRBJ2-5; D possibly corresponds to TRBD1 (6 bases). The CDR3 runs to 15 residues. CDR1 SGHAT and CDR2 FQNNGV come from the germline V gene. V shed 4 bases and J shed 5 bases, with 17 bases lying between them.

The count of this clone is one. This chain uses TRBV19 with TRBJ2-3, with a possible D match to TRBD2 (5 bases). There are 15 residues in the CDR3. The germline V gene has CDR1 LNHDA and CDR2 SQIVND (reference sequence). V was shortened by 5 bases and J by 2 bases, with 14 bases between the two germline ends. CDR3 bases: TGTGCCAGTAGTTTGAGGGCGGTCAACACAGATACGCAGTATTTT. Protein sequence: CASSLRAVNTDTQYF.

This rearrangement joins TRBV10-3 to TRBJ2-1, with 7 bases that match TRBD1. This CDR3 contains 15 residues. V lost 6 bases to trimming and J lost 4 bases; unmatched junction nucleotides: 9. Per the germline V gene, CDR1 is ENHRY and CDR2 is SYGVKD. The CDR3 DNA follows: TGTGCCATCAGCTCGGGACAGACAAGTTACAATGAGCAGTTCTTC. Its protein is CAISSGQTSYNEQFF.

The J gene is TRBJ2-1, the V gene TRBV5-1, with 10 bases aligning to TRBD2. This CDR3 region has 14 residues. The V gene's germline CDR1 is SGHRS and CDR2 YFSETQ. V lost 1 base, J lost 8 bases, and 3 bases stayed unmatched. The CDR3 protein is CASSLSSGGDEQFF. The CDR3 region has the DNA TGCGCCAGCAGCTTGTCTAGCGGGGGTGATGAGCAGTTCTTC.

This chain uses TRBV10-1 with TRBJ2-4; D may be TRBD2 (5 bases). The CDR3 contains 15 residues. Germline V gene data show CDR1 as WNHNN and CDR2 as SYGVQD (reference sequence). Trimming removed 6 bases from V and 0 bases from J, with 12 bases in between. The CDR3 bases are TGCGCCAGCAGCGCGGACGGACTAGCCAAAAACATTCAGTACTTC. It is translated as CASSADGLAKNIQYF.

There are a few counts of this clone. This chain connects TRBV6-5 to TRBJ1-2, with 12 bases aligning to TRBD1. Trimming cost V 4 bases and J 5 bases; bases outside gene matches: 8. Germline V CDR1 and CDR2: MNHEY, SVGAGI. This CDR3 is built from 16 residues. CDR3: CASSSGTGGHRYGYTF. The CDR3 nucleotides read TGTGCCAGCAGTTCTGGGACAGGGGGCCATCGTTATGGCTACACCTTC.

The V call is TRBV6-1, the J call TRBJ2-1; D ambiguous. Between the trimmed V and J ends, which lost 4 bases and 7 bases, there was a span of 14 bases. Germline V lookup: CDR1 MNHNS, CDR2 SASEGT. The CDR3 spans 14 residues. The CDR3 DNA follows: TGTGCCAGCAGTGTCAGCGTCCGAGGTAATGAGCAGTTCTTC. It codes for CASSVSVRGNEQFF.